These 10 T cell receptor beta chains were sequenced from one sample in a study of blood T cell repertoires in COVID-19. Profiling relied on immunoSEQ multiplex PCR, and the TCRdb table lists in-frame clones only, not all of them. The sample includes around 310,000 clones, approximately 88% of them seen just once. Sequenced input: peripheral blood. The source of these receptors is a woman aged 50 to 60 with active or convalescent COVID-19.

This sequence joins TRBV6-5 and TRBJ2-7; perhaps TRBD2 as D (6 bases). The CDR3 totals 14 residues. V was shortened by 5 bases and J by 5 bases, with 16 bases between the two germline ends. Germline V gene lookup returns CDR1 MNHEY and CDR2 SVGAGI. CDR3 protein: CASSTSAGQDEQYF. As DNA, the CDR3 is TGTGCCAGCAGTACCTCGGCGGGGCAGGACGAGCAGTACTTC.

Only one count was recorded for this clone. DNA for the CDR3: TGCGCCAGCAGTCAATATCCAGGGGGGGAGACCCAGTACTTC. Its protein is CASSQYPGGETQYF. The chain combines TRBV23-1 with TRBJ2-5; TRBD1 might be the D (7 bases). TRBV23-1 is treated as an ORF (open reading frame) with a function not yet certain. CDR3 size: 14 residues. V lost 1 base and J lost 5, with 11 bases in between.

This chain joins TRBV4-1 and TRBJ1-2; 7 bases line up with TRBD1. The germline V gene encodes CDR1 MGHRA and CDR2 YSYEKL. J lost 4 bases, V lost 4 bases, and 9 bases had no gene match. The CDR3 has 15 amino acids. The CDR3 is CASSPRQGFSYGYTF. The DNA for the CDR3 is TGCGCCAGCAGCCCACGACAGGGCTTCAGCTATGGCTACACCTTC.

This clone was counted a few times. This chain uses TRBV19 with TRBJ1-2; no firm D call. The CDR3 extends over 14 amino acids. Germline CDR1 LNHDA, CDR2 SQIVND (reference sequence). The germline V and J ends were trimmed by 2 bases and 8 bases, with 15 bases remaining between them. The CDR3 loop is CASSINGATGGYTF. CDR3 in DNA: TGTGCCAGTAGTATAAACGGAGCAACGGGGGGCTACACCTTC.

The chain employs TRBV6-4 and TRBJ1-2; D remains unclear. V was cut by 2 bases and J by 4 bases, with 2 bases left in between. This CDR3 has 11 residues. Germline loops: CDR1 MRHNA, CDR2 SNTAGT. Here the CDR3 reads CASSDRYGYTF. DNA of the CDR3: TGTGCCAGCAGTGACCGCTATGGCTACACCTTC.

V usage is TRBV9 and J usage is TRBJ2-1; 12 nucleotides agree with TRBD1. The germline CDR1 and CDR2 sequences are SGDLS and YYNGEE. Trimming removed 5 bases from V and 5 bases from J; junction bases left unmatched: 2. CDR3 length equals 14 residues. CDR3 amino acids: CASRGQGANNEQFF. Here the CDR3 DNA reads TGTGCCAGCAGGGGACAGGGGGCGAACAATGAGCAGTTCTTC.

This rearrangement joins TRBV14 to TRBJ2-5, with a tentative D call TRBD1 (6 bases). With 1 base removed from V and 2 bases from J, the gap between germline ends came to 8 bases. The CDR3 is 14 amino acids. Germline loops: CDR1 SGHDN, CDR2 FVKESK. CDR3 sequence reads: CASSQGTEQETQYF. The DNA of the CDR3 is TGTGCCAGCAGCCAAGGGACAGAACAAGAGACCCAGTACTTC.

V usage is TRBV6-5 and J usage is TRBJ1-1, with D perhaps TRBD1 (5 bases). Trimming removed 6 bases at V and 0 bases at J, with 11 bases between. Germline CDR1 MNHEY, CDR2 SVGAGI. The CDR3 spans 14 residues. The CDR3 DNA reads as TGTGCCAGCAGCGCAGGGTTGGTGAACACTGAAGCTTTCTTT. Translated, it gives CASSAGLVNTEAFF.

The V and J genes are TRBV5-4 and TRBJ1-1, with D unclear. Trimming removed 0 bases from V and 0 bases from J, with 18 bases in between. This CDR3 region has 18 residues. Germline values: CDR1 SGHNT, CDR2 YYREEE (reference sequence). CDR3: CASSLASSSQRVNTEAFF. DNA for the CDR3: TGTGCCAGCAGCTTGGCCAGTTCATCGCAGAGGGTGAACACTGAAGCTTTCTTT.

The chain links TRBV13 to TRBJ1-5; D call uncertain. V was shortened by 5 bases and J by 4 bases, with 6 bases between the two germline ends. This CDR3 is 12 amino acids long. Germline CDR1 PRHDT, CDR2 FYEKMQ (reference sequence). The CDR3 nucleotides are TGTGCCAGCAGCCTACAGAATCAGCCCCAGCATTTT. Amino acids: CASSLQNQPQHF.